A selection of T cell receptor beta chains follows, all from one sample in a study of CD8+CD57+ T cells in acquired aplastic anemia. One entry per CDR3 protein, called by TCRdb with MiXCR from the reads. This table has some 200,000 distinct CDR3 sequences, over 55% appearing once. Input material: sorted CD4+, CD8+, or CD8+CD57+ T cells (not recorded which) from PBMCs. The receptors were sampled from a human donor in good health. CDR3s include the opening cysteine and the closing phenylalanine or tryptophan. Fields, in order: D gene, V gene, clone size, J gene, CDR3 DNA, CDR3 protein. A D gene is named only where the DNA matches it firmly. Some rows have no size entry. The others give once, few or many, or a class for an expanded clone.

D: TRBD1
V: TRBV15
size: many
J: TRBJ2-3
DNA: TGTGCCACCAGCTTAATCCGGGACAGGTTGACAGATACGCAGTATTTT
CDR3: CATSLIRDRLTDTQYF

D: NA
V: TRBV29-1
size: NA
J: TRBJ2-2
DNA: TGCAGCGTTGCAGGGTGGGTCGACACCGGGGAGCTGTTTTTT
CDR3: CSVAGWVDTGELFF

D: NA
V: TRBV14
size: NA
J: TRBJ1-6
DNA: TGTGCCAGCAGCCATAGGCAGGGCCAAGATTCACCCCTCCACTTT
CDR3: CASSHRQGQDSPLHF

D: TRBD1
V: TRBV2
size: NA
J: TRBJ1-6
DNA: TGTGCCAGCGGCTCCGGGACAGATAATTCACCCCTCCACTTT
CDR3: CASGSGTDNSPLHF

D: TRBD1
V: TRBV19
size: NA
J: TRBJ1-5
DNA: TGTGCCAGTATATCCCGGGACAGTAACCAGCCCCAGCATTTT
CDR3: CASISRDSNQPQHF

D: NA
V: TRBV6-1
size: many
J: TRBJ1-2
DNA: TGTGCCACCATGGATCTTACTAACTATGGCTACACCTTC
CDR3: CATMDLTNYGYTF

D: NA
V: TRBV24-1
size: NA
J: TRBJ1-2
DNA: TGTGCCACCAGTGATTTGATGGGGAAGGGCTACACCTTC
CDR3: CATSDLMGKGYTF

D: NA
V: TRBV19
size: NA
J: TRBJ1-5
DNA: TGTGCCAGTAGTGTGGAGGGGCTCCGGGGTCAGCCCCAGCATTTT
CDR3: CASSVEGLRGQPQHF

D: TRBD1
V: TRBV20-1
size: many
J: TRBJ1-5
DNA: TGCAGTGCTAGAGATTGGGGGGGACAGGGAGGGGATCAGCCCCAGCATTTT
CDR3: CSARDWGGQGGDQPQHF

D: NA
V: TRBV15
size: NA
J: TRBJ1-1
DNA: TGTGCCACCAGCAGAGGTACGGCGCCTTGGGTACGCACTGAAGCTTTCTTT
CDR3: CATSRGTAPWVRTEAFF

D: NA
V: TRBV20-1
size: many
J: TRBJ1-1
DNA: TGCAGTGCTAGAGATCGCCAAGGGACGGTTAACACTGAAGCTTTCTTT
CDR3: CSARDRQGTVNTEAFF

D: TRBD1
V: TRBV29-1
size: NA
J: TRBJ2-5
DNA: TGCAGCGTTGGGGGACAGGGGGGAGAGACCCAGTACTTC
CDR3: CSVGGQGGETQYF

D: NA
V: TRBV9
size: many
J: TRBJ2-1
DNA: TGTGCCAGCAGTGCTACTTACAATGAGCAGTTCTTC
CDR3: CASSATYNEQFF

D: NA
V: TRBV7-8
size: few
J: TRBJ2-7
DNA: TGTGCCAGCAGCTCCCCACCGAGGGGTTCCTACGAGCAGTACTTC
CDR3: CASSSPPRGSYEQYF

D: NA
V: TRBV12-3/TRBV12-4
size: NA
J: TRBJ1-2
DNA: TGTGCCAGCAGTTTACTCATCTGGGGATACACCTTC
CDR3: CASSLLIWGYTF

D: TRBD2
V: TRBV7-3
size: NA
J: TRBJ2-3
DNA: TGCGCCAGCAGCCAACGAAATAGCGGGAGTGGAGGTACGCAGTATTTT
CDR3: CASSQRNSGSGGTQYF

D: TRBD1
V: TRBV7-9
size: NA
J: TRBJ2-2
DNA: TGTGCCAGCAGCAAGGGACAGCGGAACACCGGGGAGCTGTTTTTT
CDR3: CASSKGQRNTGELFF

D: TRBD1
V: TRBV2
size: few
J: TRBJ2-7
DNA: TGTGCCAGCAGCAAAGACAGGGGACGGTCCTACGAGCAGTACTTC
CDR3: CASSKDRGRSYEQYF

D: TRBD2
V: TRBV7-2
size: NA
J: TRBJ2-4
DNA: TGTGCCAGCAGCTCTAGCGGGGGGCCCAAAAACATTCAGTACTTC
CDR3: CASSSSGGPKNIQYF

D: NA
V: TRBV20-1
size: NA
J: TRBJ2-7
DNA: TGCAGTGCTTCAAAGACCCGACAGAGCTCCTACGAGCAGTACTTC
CDR3: CSASKTRQSSYEQYF

D: NA
V: TRBV5-1
size: NA
J: TRBJ2-1
DNA: TGCGCCAGCAGCTTGGTGTCGCGAGAAAATGAGCAGTTCTTC
CDR3: CASSLVSRENEQFF

D: NA
V: TRBV5-6
size: NA
J: TRBJ1-5
DNA: TGTGCCAGCACTTTCAGAGACAATCAGCCCCAGCATTTT
CDR3: CASTFRDNQPQHF

D: NA
V: TRBV7-2
size: once
J: TRBJ1-5
DNA: TGTGCCAGCAGCCAAGAGCACAACAATCAGCCCCAGCATTTT
CDR3: CASSQEHNNQPQHF

D: NA
V: TRBV7-7
size: NA
J: TRBJ2-5
DNA: TGTGCTAGCAGCTTATCCCACACCTTCCAAGTCGACCAGTACTTC
CDR3: CASSLSHTFQVDQYF

D: NA
V: TRBV9
size: NA
J: TRBJ2-1
DNA: TGTGCCAGCAGCGGGGGGGACAGACCGTACAATGAGCAGTTCTTC
CDR3: CASSGGDRPYNEQFF

D: NA
V: TRBV7-9
size: NA
J: TRBJ2-7
DNA: TGTGCCAGCAGCCCCCCTGGGACTGGATCCTACGAGCAGTACTTC
CDR3: CASSPPGTGSYEQYF

D: NA
V: TRBV7-2
size: NA
J: TRBJ2-3
DNA: TGTGCCAGCAGCCTCAATTGGGGGGATACGCAGTATTTT
CDR3: CASSLNWGDTQYF

D: NA
V: TRBV3-1
size: NA
J: TRBJ2-1
DNA: TGTGCCAGCAGCCAAGATCCCGTAAAGCAGTTCTTC
CDR3: CASSQDPVKQFF

D: TRBD2
V: TRBV7-3
size: NA
J: TRBJ2-3
DNA: TGTGCCAGCAGCTCTGGACTAGCAGCTGGTACAGATACGCAGTATTTT
CDR3: CASSSGLAAGTDTQYF

D: TRBD1
V: TRBV5-1
size: NA
J: TRBJ1-6
DNA: TGCGCCAGCAGCTTGGGGGACAGTACTTCACCCCTCCACTTT
CDR3: CASSLGDSTSPLHF

D: NA
V: TRBV7-2
size: NA
J: TRBJ1-2
DNA: TGTGCCAGCAGCAACGGGGGTTATGGCTACACCTTC
CDR3: CASSNGGYGYTF

D: TRBD1
V: TRBV29-1
size: few
J: TRBJ2-3
DNA: TGCAGCGTGGTACAGGGGTCGAATGAGGCAGATACGCAGTATTTT
CDR3: CSVVQGSNEADTQYF

D: TRBD1
V: TRBV7-9
size: NA
J: TRBJ2-7
DNA: TGTGCCAGCAGCAGACAGGGGGAGCAGTACTTC
CDR3: CASSRQGEQYF

D: NA
V: TRBV7-6
size: NA
J: TRBJ2-7
DNA: TGTGCCAGCAGCCAAAATATAATGGCACGCGAGCAGTACTTC
CDR3: CASSQNIMAREQYF